This entry describes one T cell receptor beta chain. The V gene end was trimmed by 6 bases and the J gene end by 2 bases; junction bases not matched to a gene: 8. The length of the CDR3 is 16 residues. In germline, CDR1 is MDHEN, CDR2 SYDVKM. This sample is drawn from a study of blood T cell repertoires in COVID-19. Before being deemed recovered, Cohort 3 donors had two negative PCRs, clearance, or symptom resolution. Assay used: immunoSEQ multiplex PCR; TCRdb lists only in-frame clones, some missing. The sample records about 320,000 clones, roughly 88% being singletons. The clonotype was recovered from a man aged 25 to 40 who had recovered from COVID-19. What was sequenced was PBMCs or T cells enriched from blood (not recorded which). This chain uses TRBV28 with TRBJ1-4, with TRBD1 matching 8 bases. CDR3 in DNA: TGTGCCAGCAGACCAGGGGGCGCGGGGACTAATGAAAAACTGTTTTTT. Protein: CASRPGGAGTNEKLFF. Supplemented by reference TRBV28 and TRBJ1-4, the full variable domain reads DVKVTQSSRYLVKRTGEKVFLECVQDMDHENMFWYRQDPGLGLRLIYFSYDVKMKEKGDIPEGYSVSREKKERFSLILESASTNQTSMYLCASRPGGAGTNEKLFFGSGTQLSVL.